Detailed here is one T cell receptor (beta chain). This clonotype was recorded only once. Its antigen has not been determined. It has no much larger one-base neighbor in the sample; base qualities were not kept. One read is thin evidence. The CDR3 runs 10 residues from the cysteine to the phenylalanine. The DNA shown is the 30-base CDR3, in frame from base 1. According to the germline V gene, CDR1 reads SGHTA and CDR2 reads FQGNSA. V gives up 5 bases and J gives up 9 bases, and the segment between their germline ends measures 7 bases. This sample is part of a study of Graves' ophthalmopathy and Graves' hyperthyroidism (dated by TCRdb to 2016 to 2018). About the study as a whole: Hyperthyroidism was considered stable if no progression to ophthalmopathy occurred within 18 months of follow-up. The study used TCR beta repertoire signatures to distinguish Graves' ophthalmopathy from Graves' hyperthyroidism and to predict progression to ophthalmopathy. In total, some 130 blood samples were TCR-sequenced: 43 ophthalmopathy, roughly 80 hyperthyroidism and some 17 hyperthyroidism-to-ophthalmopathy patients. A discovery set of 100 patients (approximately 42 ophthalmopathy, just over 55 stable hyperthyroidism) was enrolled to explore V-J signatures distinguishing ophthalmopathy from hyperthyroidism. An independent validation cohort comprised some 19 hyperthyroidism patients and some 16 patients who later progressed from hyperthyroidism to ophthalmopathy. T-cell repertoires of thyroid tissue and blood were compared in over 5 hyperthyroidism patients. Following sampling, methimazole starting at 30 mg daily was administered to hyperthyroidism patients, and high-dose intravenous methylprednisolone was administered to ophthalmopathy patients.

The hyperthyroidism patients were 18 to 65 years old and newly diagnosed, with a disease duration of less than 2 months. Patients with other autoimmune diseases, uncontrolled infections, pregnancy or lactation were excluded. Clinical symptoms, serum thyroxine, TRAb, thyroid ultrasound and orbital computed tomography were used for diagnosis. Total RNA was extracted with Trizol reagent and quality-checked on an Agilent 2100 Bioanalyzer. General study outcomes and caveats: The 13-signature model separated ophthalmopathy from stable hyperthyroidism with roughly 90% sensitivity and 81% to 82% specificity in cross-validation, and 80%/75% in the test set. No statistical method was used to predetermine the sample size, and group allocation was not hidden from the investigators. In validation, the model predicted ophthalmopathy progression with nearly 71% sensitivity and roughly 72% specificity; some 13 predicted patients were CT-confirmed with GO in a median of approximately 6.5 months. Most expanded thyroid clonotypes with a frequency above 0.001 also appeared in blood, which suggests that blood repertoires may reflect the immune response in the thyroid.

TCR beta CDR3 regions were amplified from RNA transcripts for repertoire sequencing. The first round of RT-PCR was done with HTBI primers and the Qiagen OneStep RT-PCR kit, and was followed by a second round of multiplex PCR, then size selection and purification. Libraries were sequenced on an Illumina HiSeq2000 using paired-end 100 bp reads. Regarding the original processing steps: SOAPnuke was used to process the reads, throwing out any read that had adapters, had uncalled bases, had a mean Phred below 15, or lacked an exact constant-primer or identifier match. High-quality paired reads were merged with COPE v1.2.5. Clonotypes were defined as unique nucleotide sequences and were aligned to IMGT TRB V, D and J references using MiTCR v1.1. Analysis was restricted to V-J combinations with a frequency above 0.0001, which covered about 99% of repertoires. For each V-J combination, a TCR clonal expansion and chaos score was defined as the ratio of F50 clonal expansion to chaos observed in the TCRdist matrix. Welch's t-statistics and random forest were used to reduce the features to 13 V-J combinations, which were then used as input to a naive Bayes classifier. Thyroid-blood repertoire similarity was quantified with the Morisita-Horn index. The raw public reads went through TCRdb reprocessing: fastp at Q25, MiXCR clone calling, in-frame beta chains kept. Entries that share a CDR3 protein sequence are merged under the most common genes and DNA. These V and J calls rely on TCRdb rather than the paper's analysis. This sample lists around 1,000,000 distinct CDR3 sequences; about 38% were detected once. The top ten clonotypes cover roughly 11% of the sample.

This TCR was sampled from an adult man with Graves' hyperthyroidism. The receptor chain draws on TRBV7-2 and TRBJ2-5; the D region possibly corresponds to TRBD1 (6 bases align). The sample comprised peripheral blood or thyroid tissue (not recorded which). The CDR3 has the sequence CASSRTAQYF. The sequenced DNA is TGTGCCAGCAGCAGGACAGCCCAGTACTTC.